This T cell receptor beta chain was captured in a study of blood T cell repertoires in COVID-19. Whole-study context: The cDNA or gDNA used as material had been derived from T cells, B-cell-depleted T cells, or PBMCs.

This CDR3 is built from 15 residues. This clone showed up just once. The repertoire was sequenced with immunoSEQ multiplex PCR; TCRdb's copy has only in-frame clones and lacks some. The sample records some 700,000 clones, 90% being singletons. The rearrangement uses TRBV21-1 and TRBJ2-1; TRBD1, the table's D call, lacks a check against the DNA. TRBV21-1 is described as a pseudogene. The TCR was taken from a woman aged 18-29 years with acute or convalescent COVID-19. Sequencing was carried out using peripheral blood. The CDR3 sequence: CASSTDRFSYNEQFF. Here the CDR3 DNA reads TGTGCCAGCAGCACTGACAGGTTCTCCTACAATGAGCAGTTCTTC.